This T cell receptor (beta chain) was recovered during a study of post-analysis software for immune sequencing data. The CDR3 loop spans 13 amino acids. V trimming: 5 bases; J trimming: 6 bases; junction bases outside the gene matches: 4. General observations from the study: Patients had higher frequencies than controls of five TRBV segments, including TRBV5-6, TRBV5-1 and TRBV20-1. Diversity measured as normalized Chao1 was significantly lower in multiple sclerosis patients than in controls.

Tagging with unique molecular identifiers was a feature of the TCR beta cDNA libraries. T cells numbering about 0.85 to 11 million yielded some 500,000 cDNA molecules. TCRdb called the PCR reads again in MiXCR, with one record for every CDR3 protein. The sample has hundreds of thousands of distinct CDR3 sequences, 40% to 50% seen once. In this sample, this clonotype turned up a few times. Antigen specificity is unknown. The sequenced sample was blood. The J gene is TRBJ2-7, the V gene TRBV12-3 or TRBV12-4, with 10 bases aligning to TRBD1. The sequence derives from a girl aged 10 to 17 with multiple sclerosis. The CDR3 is CASSGQGVFEQYF. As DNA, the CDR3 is TGTGCCAGCAGTGGACAGGGGGTTTTCGAGCAGTACTTC.